This T cell receptor beta chain was identified in a study of cytomegalovirus exposure and HLA in healthy donors. The study's findings and limits: According to a later analysis, TCR clusters from the first cohort tended to co-occur in the roughly 110 validation repertoires.

Sequencing used immunoSEQ multiplex PCR; TCRdb keeps in-frame clones, though not all of them. The top ten hold approximately 3.1% of the sample, which has roughly 230,000 clones, about 90% seen once. Regarding this clone: Antigen specificity is unknown.

V dropped 2 bases and J dropped 0; count of bases not matched to a gene: 11. Germline values: CDR1 MDHEN, CDR2 SYDVKM. The length of the CDR3 is 18 residues. The chain combines TRBV28 with TRBJ2-5; 8 bases line up with TRBD2. This clonotype was sampled from a woman aged 30 to 39 in good health and CMV-seronegative. Specimen: PBMCs. The CDR3 region has the DNA TGTGCCAGCAGTTTAGACGGGAGGGCGATACAGTACCAAGAGACCCAGTACTTC. It translates to CASSLDGRAIQYQETQYF.